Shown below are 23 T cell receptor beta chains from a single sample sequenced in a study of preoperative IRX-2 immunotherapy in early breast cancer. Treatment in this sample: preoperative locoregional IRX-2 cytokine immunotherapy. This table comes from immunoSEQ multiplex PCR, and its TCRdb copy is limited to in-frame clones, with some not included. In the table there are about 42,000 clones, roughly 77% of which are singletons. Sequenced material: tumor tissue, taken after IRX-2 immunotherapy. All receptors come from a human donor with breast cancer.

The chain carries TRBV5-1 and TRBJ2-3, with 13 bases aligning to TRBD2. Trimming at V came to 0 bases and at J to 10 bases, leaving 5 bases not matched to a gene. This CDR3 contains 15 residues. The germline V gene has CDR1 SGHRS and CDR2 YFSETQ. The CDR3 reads CASSLVAGLAGAQYF. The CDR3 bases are TGCGCCAGCAGCTTGGTAGCAGGACTAGCGGGAGCGCAGTATTTT.

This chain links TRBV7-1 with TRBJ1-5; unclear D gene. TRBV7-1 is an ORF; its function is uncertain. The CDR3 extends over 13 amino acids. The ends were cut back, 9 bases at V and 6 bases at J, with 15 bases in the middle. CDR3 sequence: CASSEALGQPQHF. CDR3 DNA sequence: TGTGCCAGTAGCGAAGCCTTGGGTCAGCCCCAGCATTTT.

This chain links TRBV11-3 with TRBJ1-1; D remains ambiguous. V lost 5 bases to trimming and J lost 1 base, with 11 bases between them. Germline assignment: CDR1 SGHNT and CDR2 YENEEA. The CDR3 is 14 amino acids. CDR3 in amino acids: CASSPRTGNTEAFF. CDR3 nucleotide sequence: TGTGCCAGCAGCCCGCGGACGGGGAACACTGAAGCTTTCTTT.

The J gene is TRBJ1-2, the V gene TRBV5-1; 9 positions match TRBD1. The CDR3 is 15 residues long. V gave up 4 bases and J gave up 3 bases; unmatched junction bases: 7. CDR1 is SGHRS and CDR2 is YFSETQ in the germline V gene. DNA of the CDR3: TGCGCCAGCAGCCCAGGAGGACAGGGGTACTATGGCTACACCTTC. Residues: CASSPGGQGYYGYTF. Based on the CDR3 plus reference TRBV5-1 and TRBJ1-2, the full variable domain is KAGVTQTPRYLIKTRGQQVTLSCSPISGHRSVSWYQQTPGQGLQFLFEYFSETQRNKGNFPGRFSGRQFSNSRSEMNVSTLELGDSALYLCASSPGGQGYYGYTFGSGTRLTVV.

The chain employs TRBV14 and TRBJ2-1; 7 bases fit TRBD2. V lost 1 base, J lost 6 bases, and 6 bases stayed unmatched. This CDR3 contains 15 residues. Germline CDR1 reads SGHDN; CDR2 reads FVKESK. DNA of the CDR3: TGTGCCAGCAGCCAAGCGGGCGGGAGATCCAATGAGCAGTTCTTC. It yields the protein CASSQAGGRSNEQFF.

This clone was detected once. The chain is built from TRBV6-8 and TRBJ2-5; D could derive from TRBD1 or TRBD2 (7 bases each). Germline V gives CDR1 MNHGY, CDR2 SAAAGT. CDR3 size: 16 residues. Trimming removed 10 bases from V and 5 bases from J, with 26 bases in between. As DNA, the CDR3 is TGTGCCACCACAGTAAGGGTAGACAGGGAGGGGGAGACCCAGTACTTC. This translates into CATTVRVDREGETQYF.

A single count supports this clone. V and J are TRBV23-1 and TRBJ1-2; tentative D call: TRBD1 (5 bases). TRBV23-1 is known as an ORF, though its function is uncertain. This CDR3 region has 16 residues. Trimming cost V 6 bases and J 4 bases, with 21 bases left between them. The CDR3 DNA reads TGCGCCAGCAGCTTAGTGGGGACTGACTTGATCTATGGCTACACCTTC. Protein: CASSLVGTDLIYGYTF.

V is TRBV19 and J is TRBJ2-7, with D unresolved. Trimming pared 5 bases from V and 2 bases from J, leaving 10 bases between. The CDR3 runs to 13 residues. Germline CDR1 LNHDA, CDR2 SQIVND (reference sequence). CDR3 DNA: TGTGCCAGTAGTCCAGGCGGAGCCTACGAGCAGTACTTC. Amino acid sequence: CASSPGGAYEQYF. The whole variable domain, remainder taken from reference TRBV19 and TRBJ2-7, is DGGITQSPKYLFRKEGQNVTLSCEQNLNHDAMYWYRQDPGQGLRLIYYSQIVNDFQKGDIAEGYSVSREKKESFPLTVTSAQKNPTAFYLCASSPGGAYEQYFGPGTRLTVT.

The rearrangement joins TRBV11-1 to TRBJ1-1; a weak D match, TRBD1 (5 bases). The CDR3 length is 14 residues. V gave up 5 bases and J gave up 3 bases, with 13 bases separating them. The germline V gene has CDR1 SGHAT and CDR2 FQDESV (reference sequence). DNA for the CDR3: TGTGCCAGCAGCCCCGACAGAGGATACACTGAAGCTTTCTTT. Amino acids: CASSPDRGYTEAFF.

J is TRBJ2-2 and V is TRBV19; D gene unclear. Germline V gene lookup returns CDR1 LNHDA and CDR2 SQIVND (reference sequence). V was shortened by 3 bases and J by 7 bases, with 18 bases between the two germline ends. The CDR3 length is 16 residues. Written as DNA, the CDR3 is TGTGCCAGTAGTATGGCCCAGTCTTCCCCAGGCGGGGAGCTGTTTTTT. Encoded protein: CASSMAQSSPGGELFF.

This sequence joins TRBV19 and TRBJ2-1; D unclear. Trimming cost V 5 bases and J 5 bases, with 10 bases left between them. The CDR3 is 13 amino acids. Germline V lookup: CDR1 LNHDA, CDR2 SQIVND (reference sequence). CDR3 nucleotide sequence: TGTGCCAGTAGTTCCCCAGGAAACAATGAGCAGTTCTTC. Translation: CASSSPGNNEQFF.

The CDR3 sequence is CASSIGLLGLAGTYEQFF. CDR3 sequence (DNA): TGTGCCAGTAGTATAGGTCTGCTGGGACTAGCGGGTACTTATGAGCAGTTCTTC. V is TRBV19 and J is TRBJ2-1, with TRBD2 matching 12 bases. V lost 1 base to trimming and J lost 8 bases; unmatched junction nucleotides: 12. CDR3 length equals 18 residues. The V gene's germline CDR1 is LNHDA and CDR2 SQIVND (reference sequence).

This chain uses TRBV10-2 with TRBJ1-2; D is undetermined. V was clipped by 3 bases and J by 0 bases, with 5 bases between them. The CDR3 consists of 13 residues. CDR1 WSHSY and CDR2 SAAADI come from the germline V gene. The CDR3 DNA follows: TGCGCCAGCAGTGACAGAACTAACTATGGCTACACCTTC. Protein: CASSDRTNYGYTF.

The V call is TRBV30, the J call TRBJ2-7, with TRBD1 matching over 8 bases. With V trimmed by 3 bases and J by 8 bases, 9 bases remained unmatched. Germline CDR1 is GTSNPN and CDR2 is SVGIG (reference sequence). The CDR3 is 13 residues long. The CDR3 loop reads CAWRDRARDKQYF. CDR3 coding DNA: TGTGCCTGGAGGGACAGGGCGAGGGACAAGCAGTACTTC.

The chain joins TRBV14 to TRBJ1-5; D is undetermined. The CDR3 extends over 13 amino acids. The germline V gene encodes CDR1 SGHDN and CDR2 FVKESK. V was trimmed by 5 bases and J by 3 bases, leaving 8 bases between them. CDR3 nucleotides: TGTGCCAGCAGCACCACCGCCAATCAGCCCCAGCATTTT. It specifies CASSTTANQPQHF.

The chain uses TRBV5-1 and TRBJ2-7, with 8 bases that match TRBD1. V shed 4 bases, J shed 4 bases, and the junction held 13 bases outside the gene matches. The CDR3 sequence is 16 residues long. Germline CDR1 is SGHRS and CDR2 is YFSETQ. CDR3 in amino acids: CASSLQTSQGAYEQYF. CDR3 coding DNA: TGCGCCAGCAGCCTCCAGACGTCGCAGGGGGCTTACGAGCAGTACTTC.

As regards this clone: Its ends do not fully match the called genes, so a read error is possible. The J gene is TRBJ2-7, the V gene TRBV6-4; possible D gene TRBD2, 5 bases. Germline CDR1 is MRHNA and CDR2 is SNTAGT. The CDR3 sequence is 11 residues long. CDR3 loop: CAISEGPEQYF. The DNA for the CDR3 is TGTGCCATCAGTGAGGGTCCCGAGCAGTACTTC.

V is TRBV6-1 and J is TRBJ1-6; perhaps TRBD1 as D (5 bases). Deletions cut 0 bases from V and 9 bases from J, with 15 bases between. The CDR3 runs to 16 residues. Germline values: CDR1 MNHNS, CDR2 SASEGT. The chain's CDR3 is CASSEAPGGWGSPLHF. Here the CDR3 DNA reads TGTGCCAGCAGTGAAGCCCCGGGGGGGTGGGGTTCACCCCTCCACTTT.

Here the CDR3 DNA reads TGTGCCAGCAACCCCCCTCGGACTGGGAACACCGGGGAGCTGTTTTTT. Amino acids: CASNPPRTGNTGELFF. The J gene is TRBJ2-2, the V gene TRBV11-3; a possible D gene is TRBD2 (5 bases). Germline V gene lookup returns CDR1 SGHNT and CDR2 YENEEA. Trimming took off 7 bases at V and 1 base at J, with 16 bases between the two ends. The CDR3 consists of 16 residues.

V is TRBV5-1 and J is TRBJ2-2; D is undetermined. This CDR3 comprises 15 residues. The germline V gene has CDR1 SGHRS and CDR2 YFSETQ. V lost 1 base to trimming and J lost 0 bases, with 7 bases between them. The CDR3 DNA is TGCGCCAGCAGCTTGTCGGAGACGAACACCGGGGAGCTGTTTTTT. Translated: CASSLSETNTGELFF.

The CDR3 nucleotides are TGTGCCAGCAGCCAGACAGGGGGTTCCCTCAATGAGCAGTTCTTC. As protein: CASSQTGGSLNEQFF. The chain uses TRBV7-5 and TRBJ2-1; the table gives TRBD1 as D, unverified against the DNA. TRBV7-5 is a pseudogene locus. The CDR3 is 15 residues long.

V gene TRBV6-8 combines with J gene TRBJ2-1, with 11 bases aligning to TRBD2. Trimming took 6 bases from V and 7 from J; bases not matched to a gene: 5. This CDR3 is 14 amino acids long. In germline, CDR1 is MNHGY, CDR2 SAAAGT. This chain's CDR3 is CASRLAGGRNEQFF. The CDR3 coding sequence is TGTGCCAGCAGATTAGCGGGGGGGCGGAATGAGCAGTTCTTC.

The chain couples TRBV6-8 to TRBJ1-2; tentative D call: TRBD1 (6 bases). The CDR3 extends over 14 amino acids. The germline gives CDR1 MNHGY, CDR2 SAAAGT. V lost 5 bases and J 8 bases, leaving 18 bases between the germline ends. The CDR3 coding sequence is TGTGCCAGCAGTCACACCCCAGGGGAGGGGGGCTACACCTTC. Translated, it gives CASSHTPGEGGYTF.